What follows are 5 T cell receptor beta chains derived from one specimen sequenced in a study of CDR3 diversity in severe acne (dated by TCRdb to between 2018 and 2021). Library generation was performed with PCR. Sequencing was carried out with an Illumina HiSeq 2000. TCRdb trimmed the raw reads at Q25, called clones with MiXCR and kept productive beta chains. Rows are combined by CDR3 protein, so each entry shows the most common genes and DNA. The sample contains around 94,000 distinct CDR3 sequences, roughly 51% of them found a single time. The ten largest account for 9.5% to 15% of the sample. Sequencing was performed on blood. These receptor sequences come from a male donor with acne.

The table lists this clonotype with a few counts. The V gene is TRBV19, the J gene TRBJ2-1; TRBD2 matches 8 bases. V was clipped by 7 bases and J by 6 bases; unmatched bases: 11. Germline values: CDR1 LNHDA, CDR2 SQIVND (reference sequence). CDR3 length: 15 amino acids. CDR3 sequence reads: CASNSGSRSRNEQFF. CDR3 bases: TGTGCCAGTAACAGCGGGAGCCGGTCCCGCAATGAGCAGTTCTTC.

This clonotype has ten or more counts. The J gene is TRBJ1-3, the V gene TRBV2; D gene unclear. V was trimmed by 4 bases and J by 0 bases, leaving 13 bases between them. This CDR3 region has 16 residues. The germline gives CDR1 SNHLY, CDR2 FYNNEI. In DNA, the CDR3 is TGTGCCAGCAGTGGAACTTCAGAGGTCTCTGGAAACACCATATATTTT. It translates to CASSGTSEVSGNTIYF. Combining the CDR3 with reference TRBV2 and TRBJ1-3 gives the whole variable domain EPEVTQTPSHQVTQMGQEVILRCVPISNHLYFYWYRQILGQKVEFLVSFYNNEISEKSEIFDDQFSVERPDGSNFTLKIRSTKLEDSAMYFCASSGTSEVSGNTIYFGEGSWLTVV.

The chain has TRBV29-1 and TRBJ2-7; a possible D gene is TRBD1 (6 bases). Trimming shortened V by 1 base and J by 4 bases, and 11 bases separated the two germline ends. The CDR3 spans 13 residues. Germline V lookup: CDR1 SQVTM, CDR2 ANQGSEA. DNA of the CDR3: TGCAGCGTTGAAGGACAGGACAGTTACGAGCAGTACTTC. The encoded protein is CSVEGQDSYEQYF.

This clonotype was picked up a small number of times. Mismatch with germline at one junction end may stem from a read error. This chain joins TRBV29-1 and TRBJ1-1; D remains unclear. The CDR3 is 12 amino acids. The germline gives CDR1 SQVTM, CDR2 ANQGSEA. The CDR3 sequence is CGVEDPNTEAFF. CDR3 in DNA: TGCGGCGTCGAGGACCCGAACACTGAAGCTTTCTTT.

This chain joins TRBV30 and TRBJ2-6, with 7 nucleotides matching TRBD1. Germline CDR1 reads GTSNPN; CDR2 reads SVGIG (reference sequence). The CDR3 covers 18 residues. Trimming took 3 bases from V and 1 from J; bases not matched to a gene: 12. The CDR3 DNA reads TGTGCCTGGAGAGGAAGCGACAGGGTCTCGTCTGGGGCCAACGTCCTGACTTTC. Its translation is CAWRGSDRVSSGANVLTF. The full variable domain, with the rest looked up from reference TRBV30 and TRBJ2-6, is SQTIHQWPATLVQPVGSPLSLECTVEGTSNPNLYWYRQAAGRGLQLLFYSVGIGQISSEVPQNLSASRPQDRQFILSSKKLLLSDSGFYLCAWRGSDRVSSGANVLTFGAGSRLTVL.